This T cell receptor (beta chain) was sequenced during a study of blood T cells in healthy people across ages. General observations from the study: Without sorted subsets, naive and antigen-experienced compartments could not be conclusively compared. Age showed a roughly linear inverse relationship with TCR beta diversity per million T cells.

A note on this clonotype: Its target is unknown. A junction boundary mismatches the germline segment, possibly from a read error.

The CDR3 is made up of 13 amino acids. The germline gives CDR1 SGHDN, CDR2 FVKESK. Primers used in a second PCR of about 6 to 12 cycles were a sample-barcoded 5' primer and a J-beta primer mix. TCRdb reprocessed the 5' RACE reads via MiXCR and lists one record per CDR3 protein. The table shows around 1,700,000 distinct CDR3 sequences, with under 30% occurring only once. The sequence was obtained from a woman aged 25 to 45 in good health. Input material: blood. This chain connects TRBV14 to TRBJ2-7; D unclear. CDR3 coding DNA: TGTGCCAGCAACCAAGAGTTTTTGGGGGAGCAGTACTTC. Its protein is CASNQEFLGEQYF.